What follows are 27 T cell receptor beta chains derived from one specimen sequenced in a study of blood T cell repertoires in COVID-19. Profiling relied on immunoSEQ multiplex PCR, and the TCRdb table lists in-frame clones only, not all of them. The sample shows some 27,000 clones, around three quarters of them seen only once. The sample was peripheral blood. These receptors were taken from a man in his 70s with acute or convalescent COVID-19.

This chain links TRBV7-3 with TRBJ2-2; 10 nucleotides align to TRBD2. This CDR3 has 19 residues. V lost 3 bases and J lost 5; bases outside the gene matches: 15. CDR1 is SGHTA and CDR2 is FQGTGA in the germline V gene. In DNA, the CDR3 is TGTGCCAGCAGCTTCCCTCGGGGAGCGGGAGGGCCAGAGACCGGGGAGCTGTTTTTT. Translating it yields CASSFPRGAGGPETGELFF.

The V and J genes are TRBV6-6 and TRBJ2-1; the match to TRBD1 covers 10 bases. Germline lookup yields CDR1 MNHNY and CDR2 SVGAGI (reference sequence). J gave up 8 bases and V 4 bases, and 8 bases lay outside the gene matches. The CDR3 totals 15 residues. CDR3 DNA sequence: TGTGCCAGCAGTTCCCGGGACAGGGGTATACATGAGCAGTTCTTC. Translating it yields CASSSRDRGIHEQFF.

V is TRBV21-1 and J is TRBJ1-2; no check of the table's D call, TRBD1, against the DNA was made. TRBV21-1 is a recognized pseudogene. CDR3 length: 15 residues. The DNA for the CDR3 is TGTGCCAGCAGCAAGACAGGGTTGGAGTGGTATGGCTACACCTTC. This sequence encodes CASSKTGLEWYGYTF.

V gene TRBV19 combines with J gene TRBJ2-2; D gene uncertain. This CDR3 has 12 residues. Germline V gene data show CDR1 as LNHDA and CDR2 as SQIVND (reference sequence). Deletions cut 10 bases from V and 6 bases from J, with 12 bases between. CDR3 protein: CAIESPSGELFF. The CDR3 nucleotides read TGTGCCATAGAGTCCCCTTCCGGGGAGCTGTTTTTT.

The chain carries TRBV20-1 and TRBJ2-2; unclear D gene. V lost 3 bases and J 5 bases, leaving 10 bases between the germline ends. Germline CDR1 and CDR2: DFQATT and SNEGSKA (reference sequence). The CDR3 extends over 13 amino acids. The CDR3 sequence: CSASRQATGELFF. CDR3 nucleotide sequence: TGCAGTGCTAGTCGGCAGGCAACCGGGGAGCTGTTTTTT.

The gene calls are TRBV7-9 and TRBJ2-6; D perhaps matches TRBD2 (6 bases). This CDR3 spans 16 amino acids. The V end was cut by 5 bases, the J end by 4 bases, with 15 bases between. Germline CDR1 reads SEHNR; CDR2 reads FQNEAQ (reference sequence). The CDR3 reads CASSIGRGTGANVLTF. CDR3 nucleotides: TGTGCCAGCAGCATCGGACGGGGGACCGGGGCCAACGTCCTGACTTTC.

V usage is TRBV5-6 and J usage is TRBJ2-1, with D perhaps matching TRBD2 (5 bases). The length of the CDR3 is 11 residues. V dropped 7 bases and J dropped 4 bases, with 6 bases sitting between them. Looked up from germline, CDR1 is SGHDT and CDR2 is YYEEEE. CDR3 in amino acids: CASRGYNEQFF. The CDR3 bases are TGTGCCAGCCGGGGATACAATGAGCAGTTCTTC.

The chain joins TRBV7-9 to TRBJ2-1; 9 nucleotides line up with TRBD1. V dropped 6 bases and J dropped 15; count of bases not matched to a gene: 9. Germline CDR1 is SEHNR and CDR2 is FQNEAQ (reference sequence). This CDR3 region has 12 residues. The DNA for the CDR3 is TGTGCCAGCAGGCCGGGACAGGGCAGCACGTTCTTC. Protein sequence: CASRPGQGSTFF.

This rearrangement joins TRBV10-3 to TRBJ2-1; TRBD2 aligns across 13 bases. CDR3 length equals 17 residues. CDR1 is ENHRY, CDR2 SYGVKD, per germline. J lost 0 bases, V lost 7 bases, and 6 bases had no gene match. The CDR3 DNA sequence: TGTGCCATCATGGGGACTAGCGGGATGAGCTCCTACAATGAGCAGTTCTTC. It translates to CAIMGTSGMSSYNEQFF.

The chain couples TRBV10-3 to TRBJ2-7, with D perhaps TRBD2 (6 bases). The CDR3 consists of 13 residues. The germline V gene has CDR1 ENHRY and CDR2 SYGVKD. V was shortened by 8 bases and J by 5 bases, with 16 bases between the two germline ends. The CDR3 reads CAICTGDWHEQYF. CDR3 bases: TGTGCCATCTGTACGGGGGATTGGCACGAGCAGTACTTC.

This clone turned up a few times. V gene TRBV4-1 combines with J gene TRBJ2-7; 9 bases line up with TRBD1. This CDR3 has 15 amino acids. V was clipped by 6 bases and J by 5 bases; unmatched bases: 11. The germline gives CDR1 MGHRA, CDR2 YSYEKL. The CDR3 sequence is CASSLQGQGYDEQYF. CDR3 nucleotide sequence: TGCGCCAGCAGTCTCCAAGGACAGGGGTACGACGAGCAGTACTTC.

The chain employs TRBV7-3 and TRBJ2-1, with 8 positions matching TRBD2. Per germline, CDR1 SGHTA and CDR2 FQGTGA. The CDR3 runs to 16 residues. The trim removed 1 base at V and 2 bases at J, leaving 4 bases unmatched. Written as DNA, the CDR3 is TGTGCCAGCAGCTTAAGTATCGGGGGGGCCTACAATGAGCAGTTCTTC. Translated: CASSLSIGGAYNEQFF.

This chain links TRBV7-3 with TRBJ1-2; a weak D match, TRBD1 (6 bases). CDR1 and CDR2 from the germline V gene are SGHTA and FQGTGA. V was clipped by 0 bases and J by 6 bases, with 8 bases between them. The CDR3 has 13 residues. The chain's CDR3 is CASSLTDSHGYTF. As DNA, the CDR3 is TGTGCCAGCAGCTTAACGGACAGCCATGGCTACACCTTC.

The chain has TRBV5-1 and TRBJ1-1, with D tentatively TRBD1 (5 bases). CDR1 and CDR2 (germline): SGHRS, YFSETQ. The CDR3 totals 13 residues. V shed 4 bases and J shed 0 bases, with 7 bases lying between them. CDR3 in amino acids: CASSRGLNTEAFF. The CDR3 nucleotides are TGCGCCAGCAGCCGGGGGTTGAACACTGAAGCTTTCTTT.

This clone was recorded only once. The J gene is TRBJ2-3, the V gene TRBV19, with 14 bases identical to TRBD2. V lost 4 bases, J lost 4 bases, and 7 bases stayed unmatched. Germline values: CDR1 LNHDA, CDR2 SQIVND (reference sequence). The CDR3 loop spans 17 amino acids. CDR3 amino acids: CASSKWGGLAGADTQYF. In DNA, the CDR3 is TGTGCCAGTAGTAAGTGGGGGGGACTAGCGGGAGCAGATACGCAGTATTTT.

This clone has a handful of counts. This sequence joins TRBV9 and TRBJ2-5; TRBD2 agrees at 8 bases. The CDR3 is 17 amino acids. Germline V CDR1 and CDR2: SGDLS, YYNGEE. V shed 1 base and J 0 bases; nucleotides not matched to a gene: 8. The CDR3 DNA reads as TGTGCCAGCAGCGTATCAGCGGGGGCCGCGTACCAAGAGACCCAGTACTTC. Translating gives CASSVSAGAAYQETQYF.

The chain uses TRBV11-3 and TRBJ2-1, with D perhaps matching TRBD2 (6 bases). Looked up from germline, CDR1 is SGHNT and CDR2 is YENEEA. CDR3 length: 14 amino acids. V was clipped by 5 bases and J by 6 bases, with 14 bases between them. The CDR3 loop reads CASSPSWDFNEQFF. DNA of the CDR3: TGTGCCAGCAGCCCATCATGGGACTTCAATGAGCAGTTCTTC.

This rearrangement joins TRBV28 to TRBJ1-3; D perhaps matches TRBD1 (5 bases). The germline gives CDR1 MDHEN, CDR2 SYDVKM. The CDR3 has 16 amino acids. With 4 bases removed from V and 0 bases from J, the gap between germline ends came to 13 bases. Written as DNA, the CDR3 is TGTGCCAGCAGTTCCGGGGGAAAGGCCTCTGGAAACACCATATATTTT. Amino acid sequence: CASSSGGKASGNTIYF.

This clone appeared a single time. V is TRBV6-2 or TRBV6-3 and J is TRBJ2-2; 7 bases match TRBD2. CDR1 MNHEY and CDR2 SVGEGT come from the germline V gene. V dropped 4 bases and J dropped 1; count of bases not matched to a gene: 9. The CDR3 consists of 17 residues. The CDR3 DNA follows: TGTGCCAGCAGTTCCACATCCTTAGCGGGGAACACCGGGGAGCTGTTTTTT. Its protein product is CASSSTSLAGNTGELFF.

The chain employs TRBV7-3 and TRBJ2-5; 7 bases agree with TRBD2. The ends lost 6 bases at V and 5 bases at J; junction bases unmatched: 6. CDR1 and CDR2 (germline): SGHTA, FQGTGA. The CDR3 loop spans 13 amino acids. CDR3 amino acids: CASSGGVSETQYF. The CDR3 region has the DNA TGTGCCAGCAGTGGGGGGGTGTCGGAGACCCAGTACTTC.

The rearrangement joins TRBV3-1 (or the pseudogene TRBV3-2) to TRBJ2-3, with 7 bases identical to TRBD1. The CDR3 covers 15 residues. The germline CDR1 and CDR2 sequences are LGHDT and YNNKEL (reference sequence). Trimming took 4 bases from V and 4 from J; bases not matched to a gene: 8. The CDR3 is CASSLPGRGPDTQYF. The DNA for the CDR3 is TGTGCCAGCAGCCTCCCGGGAAGGGGGCCAGATACGCAGTATTTT.

V and J are TRBV19 and TRBJ1-2; unclear D gene. Trimming left V 4 bases short and J 2 bases short, with 8 bases between. The CDR3 runs 13 residues. From germline, CDR1 is LNHDA and CDR2 SQIVND (reference sequence). This chain's CDR3 is CASSRVPNYGYTF. As DNA, the CDR3 is TGTGCCAGTAGTAGAGTACCCAACTATGGCTACACCTTC. Variable domain in full (rest from reference TRBV19 and TRBJ1-2): DGGITQSPKYLFRKEGQNVTLSCEQNLNHDAMYWYRQDPGQGLRLIYYSQIVNDFQKGDIAEGYSVSREKKESFPLTVTSAQKNPTAFYLCASSRVPNYGYTFGSGTRLTVV.

This clone was observed a handful of times. The DNA of the CDR3 is TGTGCCAGCAGTTTAGACCGCGGGTTAGAGACCCAGTACTTC. Its protein is CASSLDRGLETQYF. The chain carries TRBV28 and TRBJ2-5; possibly TRBD2 for D (5 bases). This CDR3 region has 14 residues. Trimming removed 2 bases at V and 4 bases at J, with 11 bases between. Per the germline V gene, CDR1 is MDHEN and CDR2 is SYDVKM.

This clone appeared once. The chain carries TRBV27 and TRBJ2-2; no clear D. The ends were cut back, 3 bases at V and 4 bases at J, with 6 bases in the middle. This CDR3 has 13 residues. Germline V lookup: CDR1 MNHEY, CDR2 SMNVEV (reference sequence). The DNA of the CDR3 is TGTGCCAGCAGTTTCGGAGTCACCGGGGAGCTGTTTTTT. Translated, it gives CASSFGVTGELFF.

The rearrangement uses TRBV2 and TRBJ2-7, with TRBD1 matching 8 bases. The germline gives CDR1 SNHLY, CDR2 FYNNEI. Trimming removed 1 base from V and 2 bases from J; junction bases left unmatched: 4. CDR3 size: 15 residues. The CDR3 region is CASSEGTGLPYEQYF. The DNA of the CDR3 is TGTGCCAGCAGTGAAGGGACAGGGCTTCCCTACGAGCAGTACTTC.

The CDR3 reads CASNYPRGTYNEQFF. The DNA of the CDR3 is TGTGCCAGCAACTACCCGCGCGGAACCTACAATGAGCAGTTCTTC. V and J are TRBV6-5 and TRBJ2-1; no clear D gene. CDR1 is MNHEY and CDR2 is SVGAGI in the germline V gene. The CDR3 totals 15 residues. V lost 7 bases and J 2 bases, leaving 15 bases between the germline ends.

The rearrangement joins TRBV7-9 to TRBJ2-7; tentative D call: TRBD2 (6 bases). Germline V gene data show CDR1 as SEHNR and CDR2 as FQNEAQ (reference sequence). The CDR3 has 15 residues. Trimming cost V 4 bases and J 3 bases, with 16 bases left between them. Written as DNA, the CDR3 is TGTGCCAGCAGCTCACAGGCGGGGTTAAGCTACGAGCAGTACTTC. It is translated as CASSSQAGLSYEQYF.